This passage covers 25 T cell receptor beta chains from one sample sequenced in a study of blood T cell repertoires in COVID-19. Profiled with immunoSEQ multiplex PCR; TCRdb holds only in-frame clones, not every one. This sample has 130,000 to 150,000 clones, with about nine tenths found just once. Sequenced: peripheral blood. Receptors originate from a man aged 45-65 years who had recovered from COVID-19.

This clone was recorded once. J is TRBJ2-5 and V is TRBV7-9; 10 bases are a match to TRBD1. The trim removed 5 bases at V and 2 bases at J, leaving 2 bases unmatched. The CDR3 has 14 amino acids. Germline assignment: CDR1 SEHNR and CDR2 FQNEAQ (reference sequence). The CDR3 sequence is CASSPDRGQETQYF. The CDR3 DNA sequence: TGTGCCAGCAGCCCGGACAGGGGGCAAGAGACCCAGTACTTC.

V usage is TRBV2 and J usage is TRBJ2-7; D possibly corresponds to TRBD1 (6 bases). The CDR3 extends over 13 amino acids. V lost 5 bases and J lost 6, with 14 bases in between. Germline CDR1 reads SNHLY; CDR2 reads FYNNEI. The CDR3 DNA is TGTGCCAGCAGTCTAAGTAGGACAGTCGAGCAGTACTTC. This sequence encodes CASSLSRTVEQYF.

The chain links TRBV7-6 to TRBJ2-1; 11 positions agree with TRBD2. This CDR3 region has 17 residues. From germline, CDR1 is SGHVS and CDR2 FNYEAQ. V shed 2 bases and J 8 bases; nucleotides not matched to a gene: 11. The CDR3 sequence is CASSLTLMSSGGHEQFF. CDR3 coding DNA: TGTGCCAGCAGCTTAACCCTTATGTCTAGCGGGGGGCATGAGCAGTTCTTC.

The V and J genes are TRBV5-4 and TRBJ2-1, with no clear D. This CDR3 has 12 residues. Germline assignment: CDR1 SGHNT and CDR2 YYREEE (reference sequence). V lost 1 base and J lost 9, with 8 bases in between. CDR3 DNA sequence: TGTGCCAGCAGCTTGTTGTGGGCTGAGCAGTTCTTC. Residues: CASSLLWAEQFF.

This sequence joins TRBV5-1 and TRBJ1-4; tentatively, D is TRBD1 (5 bases). The V end was cut by 0 bases, the J end by 9 bases, with 12 bases between. The CDR3 is 14 amino acids. Germline V gene data show CDR1 as SGHRS and CDR2 as YFSETQ. As DNA, the CDR3 is TGCGCCAGCAGCTTGGGCAGGGTTGACCAAAAACTGTTTTTT. As protein: CASSLGRVDQKLFF. Full variable domain (rest looked up from reference TRBV5-1 and TRBJ1-4): KAGVTQTPRYLIKTRGQQVTLSCSPISGHRSVSWYQQTPGQGLQFLFEYFSETQRNKGNFPGRFSGRQFSNSRSEMNVSTLELGDSALYLCASSLGRVDQKLFFGSGTQLSVL.

The chain is built from TRBV28 and TRBJ1-1; D call uncertain. CDR1 MDHEN and CDR2 SYDVKM come from the germline V gene. The CDR3 runs to 14 residues. V was shortened by 4 bases and J by 1 base, with 10 bases between the two germline ends. CDR3 region: CASSYTRKNTEAFF. DNA of the CDR3: TGTGCCAGCAGTTACACCCGTAAGAACACTGAAGCTTTCTTT.

The chain uses TRBV21-1 and TRBJ2-1; the table's TRBD1 call for D was not verified on the DNA. TRBV21-1 represents a pseudogene. This CDR3 has 14 residues. The CDR3 nucleotides are TGTGCCAGCAACCGGGACAGCGTATGCAATGAGCAGTTCTTC. This encodes CASNRDSVCNEQFF.

The rearrangement joins TRBV13 to TRBJ2-2; 8 bases map to TRBD1. Per the germline V gene, CDR1 is PRHDT and CDR2 is FYEKMQ (reference sequence). The J segment lost 5 bases and the V segment lost 1 base, leaving 3 bases of the junction unmatched. This CDR3 comprises 15 residues. CDR3 sequence: CASSLEGQVTGELFF. In DNA, the CDR3 is TGTGCCAGCAGCTTAGAGGGACAGGTTACCGGGGAGCTGTTTTTT.

Details on this clone: Other DNA sequences in this sample translate to the same CDR3. V gene TRBV10-3 combines with J gene TRBJ1-5, with 10 bases aligning to TRBD1. Germline V gene data show CDR1 as ENHRY and CDR2 as SYGVKD. CDR3 size: 15 residues. The V segment lost 5 bases and the J segment 1 base; nucleotides outside the gene matches: 2. CDR3 sequence: CAISRDRGSNQPQHF. The CDR3, as DNA: TGTGCCATCAGTAGGGACAGGGGCAGCAATCAGCCCCAGCATTTT.

This chain connects TRBV2 to TRBJ2-7; 9 nucleotides line up with TRBD2. The CDR3 length is 15 residues. Per germline, CDR1 SNHLY and CDR2 FYNNEI. V was pared by 1 base and J by 4 bases, with 5 bases of the junction left unmatched. This CDR3 is CASSEVGGGAYEQYF. CDR3 nucleotide sequence: TGTGCCAGCAGTGAAGTCGGCGGGGGGGCTTACGAGCAGTACTTC.

The chain recombines TRBV20-1 with TRBJ1-2, with 9 positions matching TRBD1. The CDR3 is 17 amino acids. The J segment lost 0 bases and the V segment lost 3 bases, leaving 11 bases of the junction unmatched. Germline V gene lookup returns CDR1 DFQATT and CDR2 SNEGSKA (reference sequence). CDR3 in amino acids: CSASIPRTGATNYGYTF. The CDR3 coding sequence is TGCAGTGCTAGTATCCCGCGGACAGGGGCGACTAACTATGGCTACACCTTC.

The chain employs TRBV6-2 or TRBV6-3 and TRBJ1-5; 7 bases line up with TRBD1. V shed 2 bases and J 4 bases; nucleotides not matched to a gene: 5. Germline values: CDR1 MNHEY, CDR2 SVGEGT. CDR3 length: 15 residues. CDR3 in amino acids: CASSYTGQKNQPQHF. In DNA form, the CDR3 reads TGTGCCAGCAGTTACACGGGACAGAAAAATCAGCCCCAGCATTTT.

This clone was seen a single time. The chain uses TRBV6-2 or TRBV6-3 and TRBJ2-1; the match to TRBD2 covers 8 bases. This CDR3 region has 15 residues. V lost 2 bases, J lost 2 bases, and 2 bases stayed unmatched. CDR1 and CDR2 from the germline V gene are MNHEY and SVGEGT. CDR3 protein: CASSYTGLAYNEQFF. CDR3 nucleotide sequence: TGTGCCAGCAGTTACACGGGACTAGCCTACAATGAGCAGTTCTTC.

The table lists this clone with many counts. This chain joins TRBV2 and TRBJ1-1; the match to TRBD1 covers 7 bases. Unmatched junction bases numbered 7, after V lost 6 bases and J lost 6 bases. CDR3 size: 13 residues. Germline CDR1 SNHLY, CDR2 FYNNEI. The CDR3 spells CASSVGTAAEAFF. In DNA, the CDR3 is TGTGCCAGCAGCGTCGGGACAGCGGCTGAAGCTTTCTTT.

This clone has only a few counts. This chain links TRBV7-3 with TRBJ2-1, with TRBD2 identical over 9 bases. Germline V gene lookup returns CDR1 SGHTA and CDR2 FQGTGA. V trimming: 5 bases; J trimming: 8 bases; junction bases outside the gene matches: 10. The CDR3 is made up of 15 amino acids. CDR3 protein: CASSLGLAGKDEQFF. The CDR3 bases are TGTGCCAGCAGCCTAGGGCTAGCGGGGAAGGATGAGCAGTTCTTC.

This clone occurred a few times. The V call is TRBV6-5, the J call TRBJ2-5; 11 bases are a match to TRBD2. The CDR3 contains 15 residues. V was clipped by 10 bases and J by 5 bases; unmatched bases: 12. Germline V gene data show CDR1 as MNHEY and CDR2 as SVGAGI. The CDR3 protein is CATLRLAGNRETQYF. DNA for the CDR3: TGTGCCACATTGAGACTAGCGGGGAATCGTGAGACCCAGTACTTC.

The chain uses TRBV28 and TRBJ2-2; D gene ambiguous. The V and J ends lost 3 bases and 7 bases respectively, with 9 bases between them. Germline loops: CDR1 MDHEN, CDR2 SYDVKM. CDR3 length equals 13 residues. The DNA for the CDR3 is TGTGCCAGCAGTTTCGGTTCGGTCGGGGAGCTGTTTTTT. Translating it yields CASSFGSVGELFF.

This chain connects TRBV6-2 or TRBV6-3 to TRBJ2-7, with 10 bases lining up with TRBD2. Trimming at V came to 6 bases and at J to 3 bases, leaving 5 bases not matched to a gene. The CDR3 covers 14 residues. Germline-derived CDR1 and CDR2 are MNHEY and SVGEGT. CDR3 nucleotides: TGTGCCAGCAGCAGGACTAGCGGATACTACGAGCAGTACTTC. This translates into CASSRTSGYYEQYF.

This clone was counted a single time. The chain has TRBV5-1 and TRBJ1-3, with a weak D call TRBD1 (6 bases). Germline V gene data show CDR1 as SGHRS and CDR2 as YFSETQ. Trimming took 3 bases from V and 1 from J, leaving 14 bases between them. CDR3 size: 16 residues. This CDR3 is CASSSSGVTSGNTIYF. The CDR3 DNA is TGCGCCAGCAGCTCGTCAGGGGTTACTTCTGGAAACACCATATATTTT.

J is TRBJ2-3 and V is TRBV6-5, with 7 nucleotides matching TRBD2. The CDR3 spans 15 residues. The germline gives CDR1 MNHEY, CDR2 SVGAGI. After removal of 5 bases from V and 1 base from J, the junction contained 6 bases not matched to a gene. CDR3 sequence (DNA): TGTGCCAGCAGTCCTTTAGCGGGCCGCACAGATACGCAGTATTTT. Its protein is CASSPLAGRTDTQYF.

The chain carries TRBV5-1 and TRBJ2-5, with D unclear. The CDR3 consists of 15 residues. The ends were cut back, 4 bases at V and 0 bases at J, with 13 bases in the middle. Germline V CDR1 and CDR2: SGHRS, YFSETQ. Here the CDR3 DNA reads TGCGCCAGCAGCCTAGAACTCTCGTACCAAGAGACCCAGTACTTC. Translation: CASSLELSYQETQYF.

The chain joins TRBV9 to TRBJ2-5; D is perhaps TRBD2 (6 bases). Germline-derived CDR1 and CDR2 are SGDLS and YYNGEE. The CDR3 runs to 15 residues. Trimming cost V 0 bases and J 0 bases, with 9 bases left between them. The CDR3 DNA sequence: TGTGCCAGCAGCGTAGCTGGGAGGTACCAAGAGACCCAGTACTTC. Protein: CASSVAGRYQETQYF.

The chain carries TRBV29-1 and TRBJ2-7; 8 bases are a match to TRBD1. This CDR3 comprises 12 residues. Looked up from germline, CDR1 is SQVTM and CDR2 is ANQGSEA. The J segment lost 4 bases and the V segment lost 4 bases, leaving 3 bases of the junction unmatched. Here the CDR3 DNA reads TGCAGCGTTGGCTACAGGGGGTACGAGCAGTACTTC. Its protein is CSVGYRGYEQYF.

This rearrangement joins TRBV27 to TRBJ2-3; TRBD2 might be the D (5 bases). The CDR3 spans 16 residues. Deletions cut 6 bases from V and 4 bases from J, with 20 bases between. Per germline, CDR1 MNHEY and CDR2 SMNVEV (reference sequence). The CDR3, as DNA: TGTGCCAGCAGCCCTCTTAGGTTTCCCGGGGCAGATACGCAGTATTTT. Residues: CASSPLRFPGADTQYF.

The V gene is TRBV19, the J gene TRBJ2-5; 9 nucleotides match TRBD2. In germline, CDR1 is LNHDA, CDR2 SQIVND (reference sequence). There are 14 residues in the CDR3. Trimming cost V 4 bases and J 4 bases; bases outside gene matches: 4. The CDR3: CASSRREGAETQYF. The CDR3 DNA reads as TGTGCCAGTAGTAGGCGGGAGGGCGCAGAGACCCAGTACTTC.